These 22 T cell receptor beta chains share one sample of origin, sequenced in a study of cytomegalovirus exposure and HLA in healthy donors (dated by TCRdb to about 2017). Libraries were prepared through the immunoSEQ multiplex PCR assay. For the multiplex PCR, a mixture combining 60 forward primers for TCR Vbeta segments and 13 reverse primers for TCR Jbeta segments was used. Here the immuneACCESS table is served through TCRdb, limited to in-frame sequences with V and J called. Missing clones are a known gap in these copies; in checked studies unresolved V genes cover under half, and the rest lacks a known reason. Per the sample table, the count is about 200,000 clones. The ten biggest clones cover about 6.8% of the sample. The sample comprised PBMCs. The origin of the receptors is a man aged 25 to 40 in good health and CMV-seronegative.

The gene calls are TRBV27 and TRBJ2-5, with 8 nucleotides matching TRBD1. The CDR3 consists of 17 residues. Germline V gene sequence: CDR1 MNHEY, CDR2 SMNVEV (reference sequence). J gave up 7 bases and V 5 bases, and 18 bases lay outside the gene matches. CDR3 region: CASSKTLPGGSSGTQYF. In DNA, the CDR3 is TGTGCCAGCAGTAAGACCCTACCAGGGGGCTCTTCTGGGACCCAGTACTTC.

As DNA, the CDR3 is TGTGCCAGCAGCCATTACAGTCAGCCCCAGCATTTT. It codes for CASSHYSQPQHF. The chain has TRBV7-2 and TRBJ1-5; D remains unclear. V gave up 5 bases and J gave up 6 bases, with 8 bases separating them. The CDR3 has 12 residues. Germline V gene data show CDR1 as SGHTA and CDR2 as FQGNSA.

The CDR3 DNA sequence: TGTGCCGCTACCGGGACAGGGGTGTTGGCTGGCTACACCTTC. Protein: CAATGTGVLAGYTF. The chain uses TRBV6-1 and TRBJ1-2; 10 positions match TRBD1. CDR3 length: 14 residues. Germline V gives CDR1 MNHNS, CDR2 SASEGT. Trimming removed 11 bases from V and 7 bases from J; junction bases left unmatched: 13.

The rearrangement links TRBV7-2 to TRBJ2-3; TRBD1 aligns across 8 bases. Unmatched junction bases numbered 9, after V lost 4 bases and J lost 3 bases. In germline, CDR1 is SGHTA, CDR2 FQGNSA. CDR3 length equals 16 residues. The CDR3 reads CASSSYRGVFTDTQYF. Written as DNA, the CDR3 is TGTGCCAGCAGCTCATACAGGGGGGTGTTTACAGATACGCAGTATTTT. Variable domain in full (rest from reference TRBV7-2 and TRBJ2-3): GAGVSQSPSNKVTEKGKDVELRCDPISGHTALYWYRQSLGQGLEFLIYFQGNSAPDKSGLPSDRFSAERTGGSVSTLTIQRTQQEDSAVYLCASSSYRGVFTDTQYFGPGTRLTVL.

The genes are TRBV7-2 and TRBJ2-5, with D perhaps matching TRBD2 (6 bases). The germline V gene has CDR1 SGHTA and CDR2 FQGNSA. V dropped 3 bases and J dropped 4 bases, with 9 bases sitting between them. This CDR3 is built from 13 residues. The CDR3 sequence: CASSFGGVETQYF. CDR3 nucleotide sequence: TGTGCCAGCAGCTTCGGGGGAGTAGAGACCCAGTACTTC.

This chain uses TRBV7-2 with TRBJ2-3, with TRBD1 identical over 9 bases. The CDR3 covers 17 residues. V gave up 4 bases and J gave up 0 bases; unmatched junction bases: 8. Germline CDR1 is SGHTA and CDR2 is FQGNSA. CDR3 DNA: TGTGCCAGCAGCTCTCCGGGACAGGGCGTTAGCACAGATACGCAGTATTTT. Protein: CASSSPGQGVSTDTQYF.

The chain recombines TRBV4-1 with TRBJ2-2, with TRBD2 identical over 7 bases. V was pared by 2 bases and J by 4 bases, with 10 bases of the junction left unmatched. This CDR3 is built from 17 residues. From germline, CDR1 is MGHRA and CDR2 YSYEKL. CDR3 bases: TGCGCCAGCAGCCAAACCCCTGCGGGAGTATTCACCGGGGAGCTGTTTTTT. This sequence encodes CASSQTPAGVFTGELFF.

The chain links TRBV9 to TRBJ1-1; TRBD1 is a possible D gene (6 bases). Trimming pared 4 bases from V and 1 base from J, leaving 17 bases between. The germline V gene encodes CDR1 SGDLS and CDR2 YYNGEE. The CDR3 runs 16 residues. In nucleotides, the CDR3 is TGTGCCAGCAGCCTACAAACCGGGACACCGAACACTGAAGCTTTCTTT. The encoded protein is CASSLQTGTPNTEAFF.

The chain carries TRBV18 and TRBJ1-1; perhaps TRBD1 as D (6 bases). The CDR3 covers 17 residues. V gave up 6 bases and J gave up 2 bases, with 22 bases separating them. Germline V gives CDR1 KGHSH, CDR2 LQKENI. CDR3 in amino acids: CASSERNRVGINTEAFF. CDR3 DNA sequence: TGTGCCAGCTCGGAAAGGAACAGGGTGGGGATCAACACTGAAGCTTTCTTT.

This chain uses TRBV19 with TRBJ2-5, with 8 bases aligning to TRBD1. CDR3 length: 18 residues. The V segment lost 3 bases and the J segment 7 bases; nucleotides outside the gene matches: 19. Germline CDR1 reads LNHDA; CDR2 reads SQIVND (reference sequence). CDR3 DNA: TGTGCCAGTAGTATGGGCCAGGGGTCGACAGGGGCTTTCGGGACCCAGTACTTC. This encodes CASSMGQGSTGAFGTQYF.

The V call is TRBV28, the J call TRBJ1-6; weak D call: TRBD1 (5 bases). Germline CDR1 MDHEN, CDR2 SYDVKM. The length of the CDR3 is 12 residues. Trimming took off 8 bases at V and 9 bases at J, with 11 bases between the two ends. This CDR3 is CASAAGSSPLHF. The CDR3 nucleotides are TGTGCCAGCGCGGCAGGGTCTTCACCCCTCCACTTT.

This chain links TRBV4-3 with TRBJ1-6, with TRBD1 matching over 7 bases. V gave up 0 bases and J gave up 7 bases; unmatched junction bases: 3. CDR3 length: 15 amino acids. CDR1 is LGHNA, CDR2 YSLEER, per germline. CDR3 bases: TGCGCCAGCAGCCAAGAGGCAGGGGGGAATTCACCCCTCCACTTT. Its translation: CASSQEAGGNSPLHF.

The chain has TRBV30 and TRBJ2-5; tentatively, D is TRBD2 (5 bases). V shed 0 bases and J shed 5 bases, with 10 bases lying between them. The CDR3 runs 13 residues. Germline V gives CDR1 GTSNPN, CDR2 SVGIG (reference sequence). In DNA form, the CDR3 reads TGTGCCTGGAGTGTACGGAGGCGGGAGACCCAGTACTTC. Amino acids: CAWSVRRRETQYF.

The CDR3 sequence: CASNTHNQPQHF. Here the CDR3 DNA reads TGTGCCAGTAATACTCACAATCAGCCCCAGCATTTT. This rearrangement joins TRBV19 to TRBJ1-5; D is ambiguous. The length of the CDR3 is 12 residues. Germline CDR1 reads LNHDA; CDR2 reads SQIVND (reference sequence). The V gene lost 7 bases and the J gene lost 3 bases, with 7 bases spanning the gap.

This chain joins TRBV19 and TRBJ2-2; 8 bases align to TRBD1. Trimming took 6 bases from V and 4 from J; bases not matched to a gene: 10. CDR1 is LNHDA, CDR2 SQIVND, per germline (reference sequence). CDR3 length equals 16 residues. CDR3 sequence: CASRALDRVATGELFF. DNA of the CDR3: TGTGCCAGTAGGGCTCTGGACAGGGTGGCCACCGGGGAGCTGTTTTTT.

The genes are TRBV5-5 and TRBJ1-2, with D uncertain. Germline CDR1 reads SGHKS; CDR2 reads YYEKEE (reference sequence). Trimming took off 0 bases at V and 4 bases at J, with 4 bases between the two ends. The CDR3 extends over 12 amino acids. The CDR3 nucleotides are TGTGCCAGCAGCTTGGCGTCCTATGGCTACACCTTC. Amino acid sequence: CASSLASYGYTF.

V usage is TRBV9 and J usage is TRBJ1-4; a possible D gene is TRBD1 (5 bases). V lost 6 bases, J lost 8 bases, and 17 bases lay in between. The germline V gene encodes CDR1 SGDLS and CDR2 YYNGEE. This CDR3 contains 14 residues. CDR3 loop: CASTPGPGGEKLFF. DNA for the CDR3: TGTGCCAGCACCCCTGGGCCGGGGGGGGAAAAACTGTTTTTT.

The V gene is TRBV2, the J gene TRBJ2-1, with 10 bases lining up with TRBD2. CDR3 size: 15 residues. J lost 5 bases, V lost 3 bases, and 4 bases had no gene match. Germline CDR1 and CDR2: SNHLY and FYNNEI. DNA of the CDR3: TGTGCCAGCAGTGACCCGCTAGCGGGGGACAATGAGCAGTTCTTC. Translated: CASSDPLAGDNEQFF.

In DNA, the CDR3 is TGTGCCAGCTCACCAGGGGACAGTCAGCCCCAGCATTTT. It codes for CASSPGDSQPQHF. The chain carries TRBV18 and TRBJ1-5, with TRBD1 matching 7 bases. The V gene end was trimmed by 2 bases and the J gene end by 6 bases; junction bases not matched to a gene: 1. The CDR3 spans 13 residues. Germline V gives CDR1 KGHSH, CDR2 LQKENI.

The chain is built from TRBV7-9 and TRBJ1-4; D might be TRBD1 (5 bases). V was shortened by 5 bases and J by 5 bases, with 12 bases between the two germline ends. Germline CDR1 is SEHNR and CDR2 is FQNEAQ (reference sequence). The CDR3 is made up of 14 amino acids. As DNA, the CDR3 is TGTGCCAGCAGCCCCGGGGGACCAAATGAAAAACTGTTTTTT. It specifies CASSPGGPNEKLFF. The entire variable domain, with the rest obtained from reference TRBV7-9 and TRBJ1-4, is as follows: DTGVSQNPRHKITKRGQNVTFRCDPISEHNRLYWYRQTLGQGPEFLTYFQNEAQLEKSRLLSDRFSAERPKGSFSTLEIQRTEQGDSAMYLCASSPGGPNEKLFFGSGTQLSVL.

This sequence joins TRBV5-8 and TRBJ2-1; 11 bases map to TRBD2. After removal of 4 bases from V and 7 bases from J, the junction contained 7 bases not matched to a gene. CDR3 size: 15 residues. The V gene's germline CDR1 is SGHTS and CDR2 YDEGEE. The CDR3 DNA sequence: TGTGCCAGCAGCCTAGGACTAGCGGGCAGAAATGAGCAGTTCTTC. Translated, it gives CASSLGLAGRNEQFF.

This sequence joins TRBV4-1 and TRBJ1-5; 8 positions match TRBD1. The germline V gene encodes CDR1 MGHRA and CDR2 YSYEKL. The CDR3 contains 14 residues. Unmatched junction bases numbered 1, after V lost 6 bases and J lost 0 bases. The CDR3 loop is CASSGQGSNQPQHF. The CDR3 DNA reads as TGCGCCAGCAGTGGACAGGGTAGCAATCAGCCCCAGCATTTT.